This T cell receptor beta chain stems from a study of glioma-infiltrating T cells after dendritic cell vaccination. The method was immunoSEQ multiplex PCR; TCRdb's version includes in-frame clones alone and lacks a portion of them. The sample gives about 94,000 clones, around 80% of which show up once; 5.4% is in the top ten. Described time point: after dendritic cell vaccination, including at tumor progression/relapse. This TCR came from a human donor with glioblastoma. The sample here was blood, taken after dendritic cell vaccination.

CDR3 DNA sequence: TGTGCCAGCAGCCCAGGGGCGGGGGGGGAAGCTTTCTTT. Its translation is CASSPGAGGEAFF. V and J are TRBV27 and TRBJ1-1; a possible D gene is TRBD1 (6 bases). The V end was cut by 6 bases, the J end by 8 bases, with 16 bases between. This CDR3 region has 13 residues. Germline V gene lookup returns CDR1 MNHEY and CDR2 SMNVEV (reference sequence).